Below are 6 T cell receptor beta chains sequenced from a single sample in a study of blood T cell repertoires in COVID-19. The assay was immunoSEQ multiplex PCR, and TCRdb's table has in-frame clones only and misses some. The data show around 200,000 clones, 86% seen once. What was sequenced was PBMCs or T cells enriched from blood (not recorded which). The receptors derive from a woman younger than 45 who had been exposed to COVID-19.

The chain links TRBV19 to TRBJ1-3; D may be TRBD1 (5 bases). The length of the CDR3 is 13 residues. Deletions cut 7 bases from V and 7 bases from J, with 14 bases between. Germline V CDR1 and CDR2: LNHDA, SQIVND (reference sequence). The CDR3 spells CASNPQGRNTIYF. As DNA, the CDR3 is TGTGCCAGTAACCCCCAGGGCAGGAACACCATATATTTT.

V is TRBV7-2 and J is TRBJ2-3, with 11 bases matching TRBD2. The CDR3 covers 15 residues. V shed 5 bases, J shed 5 bases, and the junction held 6 bases outside the gene matches. Germline CDR1 is SGHTA and CDR2 is FQGNSA. The CDR3 coding sequence is TGTGCCAGCAGCCACTCACTAGCGGGGGTAGATACGCAGTATTTT. It is translated as CASSHSLAGVDTQYF.

The chain recombines TRBV5-1 with TRBJ1-6, with 7 bases fitting TRBD1. The germline V gene encodes CDR1 SGHRS and CDR2 YFSETQ. The trim removed 3 bases at V and 3 bases at J, leaving 3 bases unmatched. The CDR3 sequence is 15 residues long. CDR3 amino acids: CASSWGTVYNSPLHF. CDR3 in DNA: TGCGCCAGCAGCTGGGGGACAGTCTATAATTCACCCCTCCACTTT.

The J gene is TRBJ1-4, the V gene TRBV3-1 (or the pseudogene TRBV3-2), with D hard to call. The V gene's germline CDR1 is LGHDT and CDR2 YNNKEL (reference sequence). CDR3 size: 15 residues. The V gene lost 4 bases and the J gene lost 0 bases, with 9 bases spanning the gap. CDR3 DNA sequence: TGTGCCAGCAGCCCGGGGAGAGCAACTAATGAAAAACTGTTTTTT. Protein product: CASSPGRATNEKLFF.

The chain uses TRBV12-5 and TRBJ2-1; 12 nucleotides align to TRBD1. The ends lost 0 bases at V and 8 bases at J; junction bases unmatched: 8. CDR3 length equals 17 residues. Germline CDR1 is LGHNT and CDR2 is FRNRAP. The DNA for the CDR3 is TGTGCTAGTGGTTTGGTCCCCGGGACAGGGGGCTTCGATGAGCAGTTCTTC. Its translation is CASGLVPGTGGFDEQFF.

The V gene is TRBV19, the J gene TRBJ2-7; a possible D gene is TRBD2 (5 bases). V dropped 3 bases and J dropped 6 bases, with 9 bases sitting between them. The germline V gene has CDR1 LNHDA and CDR2 SQIVND (reference sequence). The CDR3 loop spans 12 amino acids. The CDR3 protein is CASSMSGVEQYF. In DNA, the CDR3 is TGTGCCAGTAGTATGAGCGGTGTCGAGCAGTACTTC.